The present TCR beta chain was sequenced within a study of cytomegalovirus exposure and HLA in healthy donors. Study-wide points: Highest at DRB1 and lowest at HLA-C, TCR association rates differed among HLA loci in a later analysis. It was reported in a later analysis that an Asian-associated ancestry cluster showed fewer N-insertions than the approximately 670-donor mean.

The primer mix had 60 Vbeta and 13 Jbeta primers. Some clones are missing from TCRdb's copy, which holds only in-frame ones; the method was immunoSEQ multiplex PCR. Among 95,000 to 110,000 clones listed, around 61% were seen once. The germline CDR1 and CDR2 sequences are SGHAT and FQNNGV. This CDR3 spans 14 amino acids. Unmatched junction bases numbered 5, after V lost 2 bases and J lost 7 bases. Of note for this clone: The antigen is undetermined.

The chain couples TRBV11-2 to TRBJ2-5; 9 bases agree with TRBD1. The origin of this receptor is a woman aged 45 to 65 in good health and CMV-seronegative. Sequenced sample: PBMCs. In DNA, the CDR3 is TGTGCCAGCAGCTTAATACAGGGGGCGGGGACCCAGTACTTC. Residues: CASSLIQGAGTQYF.